Shown below are 17 T cell receptor beta chains from a single sample sequenced in a study of CD8+ T cells in alopecia areata. Reverse transcription of extracted RNA yielded cDNA, which provided the sequencing template. Repertoires were generated with immunoSEQ multiplex PCR, while TCRdb's copy carries only in-frame clones and drops some. Of about 200,000 clones in the sample, roughly 50% were seen once. Source material: CD8+ T cells sorted from blood. The receptors shown here come from a human donor in good health.

The chain combines TRBV29-1 with TRBJ2-3; 12 bases are a match to TRBD2. V trimming: 7 bases; J trimming: 8 bases; junction bases outside the gene matches: 4. Per germline, CDR1 SQVTM and CDR2 ANQGSEA. The CDR3 spans 12 residues. CDR3 coding DNA: TGCAGCGCTAGCGGGGGGGACGGTACGCAGTATTTT. Its protein is CSASGGDGTQYF.

The V call is TRBV30, the J call TRBJ2-7; the match to TRBD1 covers 8 bases. Germline values: CDR1 GTSNPN, CDR2 SVGIG (reference sequence). The length of the CDR3 is 13 residues. V gave up 0 bases and J gave up 2 bases; unmatched junction bases: 0. The CDR3 spells CAWSVDRAYEQYF. CDR3 DNA sequence: TGTGCCTGGAGTGTGGACAGGGCCTACGAGCAGTACTTC. Filled out from reference TRBV30 and TRBJ2-7, the complete variable domain reads SQTIHQWPATLVQPVGSPLSLECTVEGTSNPNLYWYRQAAGRGLQLLFYSVGIGQISSEVPQNLSASRPQDRQFILSSKKLLLSDSGFYLCAWSVDRAYEQYFGPGTRLTVT.

The chain employs TRBV4-1 and TRBJ1-1; D perhaps matches TRBD1 (5 bases). The CDR3 is made up of 12 amino acids. Germline V gene sequence: CDR1 MGHRA, CDR2 YSYEKL. The ends were cut back, 4 bases at V and 6 bases at J, with 9 bases in the middle. In nucleotides, the CDR3 is TGCGCCAGCAGCCCCGGGGCCTCTGAAGCTTTCTTT. This gives the protein CASSPGASEAFF.

V usage is TRBV29-1 and J usage is TRBJ2-7; D might be TRBD1 (5 bases). The V gene's germline CDR1 is SQVTM and CDR2 ANQGSEA. This CDR3 is 12 amino acids long. V lost 3 bases and J lost 2, with 8 bases in between. The CDR3 spells CSVEVRAYEQYF. The CDR3 nucleotides read TGCAGCGTTGAGGTCAGGGCCTACGAGCAGTACTTC.

This rearrangement joins TRBV29-1 to TRBJ2-1, with 9 bases lining up with TRBD1. Looked up from germline, CDR1 is SQVTM and CDR2 is ANQGSEA. This CDR3 has 12 residues. With V trimmed by 7 bases and J by 7 bases, 5 bases remained unmatched. The CDR3 loop reads CSARQGENEQFF. In DNA, the CDR3 is TGCAGCGCTAGACAGGGGGAGAATGAGCAGTTCTTC.

The chain links TRBV15 to TRBJ2-1, with TRBD1 as a possible D gene (6 bases). V was shortened by 5 bases and J by 7 bases, with 12 bases between the two germline ends. Germline loops: CDR1 LNHNV, CDR2 YYDKDF (reference sequence). CDR3 length: 13 amino acids. CDR3 amino acids: CATSLSRGNEQFF. The CDR3, as DNA: TGTGCCACCAGCTTGAGCAGGGGTAATGAGCAGTTCTTC.

This clone appeared once. The gene calls are TRBV19 and TRBJ1-6; 12 bases fit TRBD1. In germline, CDR1 is LNHDA, CDR2 SQIVND (reference sequence). This CDR3 region has 15 residues. Trimming took 7 bases from V and 7 from J; bases not matched to a gene: 5. DNA of the CDR3: TGTGCCAGTACTCCGGGACAGGGGGCCAATTCACCCCTCCACTTT. This sequence encodes CASTPGQGANSPLHF.

This rearrangement joins TRBV5-1 to TRBJ2-5; 8 bases match TRBD1. The CDR3 spans 15 residues. Germline V gene lookup returns CDR1 SGHRS and CDR2 YFSETQ. J gave up 1 base and V 7 bases, and 9 bases lay outside the gene matches. The CDR3: CASFGQGGSQETQYF. The CDR3 nucleotides read TGCGCCAGCTTCGGACAGGGAGGCAGCCAAGAGACCCAGTACTTC.

V is TRBV7-9 and J is TRBJ1-1, with D maybe TRBD1 (5 bases). In germline, CDR1 is SEHNR, CDR2 FQNEAQ (reference sequence). The V end was cut by 1 base, the J end by 0 bases, with 9 bases between. The CDR3 length is 15 residues. CDR3 sequence: CASSLVGGMNTEAFF. DNA for the CDR3: TGTGCCAGCAGCTTAGTTGGGGGGATGAACACTGAAGCTTTCTTT.

The chain has TRBV6-1 and TRBJ2-5; possibly TRBD1 or TRBD2 for D (5 bases each). The CDR3 is 14 residues long. V was cut by 6 bases and J by 5 bases, with 16 bases left in between. From germline, CDR1 is MNHNS and CDR2 SASEGT. In nucleotides, the CDR3 is TGTGCCAGCAGGGCCCGGGACCCGGTGGAGACCCAGTACTTC. Its protein product is CASRARDPVETQYF.

The chain links TRBV29-1 to TRBJ1-2; 7 bases line up with TRBD1. The CDR3 loop spans 13 amino acids. Trimming cost V 7 bases and J 3 bases; bases outside gene matches: 8. Germline values: CDR1 SQVTM, CDR2 ANQGSEA. The CDR3 region is CSARQGGDYGYTF. In DNA form, the CDR3 reads TGCAGCGCCCGACAGGGAGGGGACTATGGCTACACCTTC. Based on the CDR3 plus reference TRBV29-1 and TRBJ1-2, the full variable domain is SAVISQKPSRDICQRGTSLTIQCQVDSQVTMMFWYRQQPGQSLTLIATANQGSEATYESGFVIDKFPISRPNLTFSTLTVSNMSPEDSSIYLCSARQGGDYGYTFGSGTRLTVV.

The genes are TRBV5-1 and TRBJ2-1, with unresolved D. Germline loops: CDR1 SGHRS, CDR2 YFSETQ. The CDR3 has 15 amino acids. Deletions cut 2 bases from V and 6 bases from J, with 15 bases between. The CDR3 nucleotides read TGCGCCAGCAGCTTTCTACGTTTTTACGGCAATGAGCAGTTCTTC. It is translated as CASSFLRFYGNEQFF.

This clone was observed a few times. The J gene is TRBJ2-1, the V gene TRBV6-5, with TRBD1 identical over 10 bases. Germline V gene sequence: CDR1 MNHEY, CDR2 SVGAGI. The trim removed 5 bases at V and 3 bases at J, leaving 4 bases unmatched. The CDR3 loop spans 15 amino acids. CDR3 coding DNA: TGTGCCAGCAGTGCGGACAGGGGGTTCTACAATGAGCAGTTCTTC. Amino acids: CASSADRGFYNEQFF.

As DNA, the CDR3 is TGTGCCAGCAGCCCCTTTCCATCTGGAACTCCTTTCGAGCAGTACTTC. Translated: CASSPFPSGTPFEQYF. This sequence joins TRBV4-2 and TRBJ2-7; D not resolved. This CDR3 is built from 16 residues. V was clipped by 4 bases and J by 6 bases, with 22 bases between them. CDR1 and CDR2 (germline): LGHNA, YNFKEQ.

The V gene is TRBV29-1, the J gene TRBJ2-1; no clear D. The CDR3 extends over 13 amino acids. Germline-derived CDR1 and CDR2 are SQVTM and ANQGSEA. Between the trimmed V and J ends, which lost 3 bases and 5 bases, there was a span of 11 bases. The CDR3 DNA sequence: TGCAGCGTTGACCCATCCGATCACAATGAGCAGTTCTTC. Translating it yields CSVDPSDHNEQFF.

The genes are TRBV9 and TRBJ2-7; no reliable D call. Between the trimmed V and J ends, which lost 0 bases and 6 bases, there was a span of 10 bases. CDR3 size: 13 residues. Per the germline V gene, CDR1 is SGDLS and CDR2 is YYNGEE. Written as DNA, the CDR3 is TGTGCCAGCAGCGTAGTCCCCACCACCGAGCAGTACTTC. Its protein product is CASSVVPTTEQYF.

The rearrangement links TRBV4-1 to TRBJ2-5; TRBD1 matches at 8 bases. The CDR3 spans 14 residues. V shed 1 base and J 10 bases; nucleotides not matched to a gene: 8. Germline lookup yields CDR1 MGHRA and CDR2 YSYEKL. The CDR3 region has the DNA TGCGCCAGCAGCCAAGTGCAGACAGGGGAAGTCCAGTACTTC. Protein product: CASSQVQTGEVQYF.